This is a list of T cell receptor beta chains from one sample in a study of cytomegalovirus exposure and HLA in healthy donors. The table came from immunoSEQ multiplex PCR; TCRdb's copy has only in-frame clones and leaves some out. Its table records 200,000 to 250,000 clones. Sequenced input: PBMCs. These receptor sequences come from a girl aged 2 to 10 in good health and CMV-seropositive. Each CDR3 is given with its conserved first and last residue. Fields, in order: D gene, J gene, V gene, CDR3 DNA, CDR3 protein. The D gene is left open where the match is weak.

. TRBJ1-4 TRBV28 TGTGCCAGCAGTTTAAACCCAACAGGGCAACTAACTGAAAAACTGTTTTTT CASSLNPTGQLTEKLFF
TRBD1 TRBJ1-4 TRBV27 TGTGCCAGCACCCGACAGGGTGGTGAAAAACTGTTTTTT CASTRQGGEKLFF
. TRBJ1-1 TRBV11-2 TGTGCCAGCAGCTCTCCCAGGGGAGAAGGGAACACTGAAGCTTTCTTT CASSSPRGEGNTEAFF
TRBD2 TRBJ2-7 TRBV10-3 TGTGCCGTGTCAGCGGGAGGGCCTTTTGACGAGCAGTACTTC CAVSAGGPFDEQYF
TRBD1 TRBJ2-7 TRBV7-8 TGTGCCAGCAGCTTAAAGGGCCCATATGGGACAGGGTCCTACGAGCAGTACTTC CASSLKGPYGTGSYEQYF
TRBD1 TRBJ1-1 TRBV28 TGTGCCAGCAACAGGGGTGACACTGAAGCTTTCTTT CASNRGDTEAFF
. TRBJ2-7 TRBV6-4 TGTGCCAGCAGTGACTCCGCGAACAGAACCTACGAGCAGTACTTC CASSDSANRTYEQYF
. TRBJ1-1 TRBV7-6 TGTGCCAGCAGCCACCGACGGGAGGGCGGTAGCACTGAAGCTTTCTTT CASSHRREGGSTEAFF
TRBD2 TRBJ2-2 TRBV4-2 TGTGCCAGCAGCCAAGATAGGCTAGCGGGGGCGAACACCGGGGAGCTGTTTTTT CASSQDRLAGANTGELFF
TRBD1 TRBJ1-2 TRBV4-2 TGTGCCAGCAGCCGAGACCGGGACAGGACCGATGGCTACACCTTC CASSRDRDRTDGYTF
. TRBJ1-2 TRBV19 TGTGCCAGTAGTATGAGGAGGAATGGCTACACCTTC CASSMRRNGYTF
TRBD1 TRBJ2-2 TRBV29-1 TGCAGCGTGGCAAGACAGGGGGCGGCAAACACCGGGGAGCTGTTTTTT CSVARQGAANTGELFF
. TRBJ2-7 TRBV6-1 TGTGCCAGCAGACAGAGCCTTTCCTACGAGCAGTACTTC CASRQSLSYEQYF
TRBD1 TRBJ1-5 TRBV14 TGTGCCAGCAGCCCTTGGGACAGGGGAATCCTCCAGCATTTT CASSPWDRGILQHF
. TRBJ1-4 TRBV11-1 TGTGCCAGCAGCTTAGACAGAGGGGAAAAACTGTTTTTT CASSLDRGEKLFF
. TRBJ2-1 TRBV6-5 TGTGCCAGCAGTCCGACAACCTACAATGAGCAGTTCTTC CASSPTTYNEQFF
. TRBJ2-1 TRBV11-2 TGTGCCAGCAGCTTAGCCCCGGAGGACGTCCGGTTCTTC CASSLAPEDVRFF
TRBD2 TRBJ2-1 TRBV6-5 TGTGCCAGCAGTTACGGTACGATACTAGCGGGAGCCCAGCAGTTCTTC CASSYGTILAGAQQFF
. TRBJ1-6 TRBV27 TGTGCCAGCAGTCTCTATAATTCACCCCTCCACTTT CASSLYNSPLHF
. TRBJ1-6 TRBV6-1 TGTGCCAGCAGTGAAGGTAGTAATTCACCCCTCCACTTT CASSEGSNSPLHF
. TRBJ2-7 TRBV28 TGTGCCAGCAGCCCGGGTGGATACGAGCAGTACTTC CASSPGGYEQYF
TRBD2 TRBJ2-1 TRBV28 TGTGCCAGCGGGGGAGGGGTCAATGAGCAGTTCTTC CASGGGVNEQFF
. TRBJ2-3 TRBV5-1 TGCGCCAGCAGCTTGGGAGATGGAGCAGATACGCAGTATTTT CASSLGDGADTQYF
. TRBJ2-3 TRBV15 TGTGCCACCAGCAGAACGGTAGATACGCAGTATTTT CATSRTVDTQYF
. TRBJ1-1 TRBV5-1 TGCGCCAGCAGTATCCCCGGGACATCGGCTGGGGTCACTGAAGCTTTCTTT CASSIPGTSAGVTEAFF
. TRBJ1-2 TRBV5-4 TGTGCCAGCAGCTATGACAAAAACTATGGCTACACCTTC CASSYDKNYGYTF
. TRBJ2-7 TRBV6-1 TGTGCCAGCAGTGCGTCCTACGAGCAGTACTTC CASSASYEQYF
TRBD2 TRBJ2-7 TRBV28 TGTGCCAGCACTCTACTAGCGGGAGGGGCCGAGCAGTACTTC CASTLLAGGAEQYF